This T cell receptor beta chain was recovered during a study of blood T cell repertoires in COVID-19. Only in-frame clones appear in the TCRdb table, and some are missing; sequencing was by immunoSEQ multiplex PCR. The sample records around 270,000 clones, over 75% being singletons. Seattle participants joined during active infection and were tracked over time. CDR3 length: 19 amino acids. J was trimmed by 0 bases and V by 4 bases; bases with no gene match: 12. Germline CDR1 reads KGHDR; CDR2 reads SFDVKD. Input material: peripheral blood. The chain couples TRBV24-1 to TRBJ2-1; TRBD2 matches 9 bases. The sequence came from a human donor with COVID-19, enrolled during active disease. The donor label of this sample is uncertain. CDR3 loop: CATSDPLQVAGASYNEQFF. CDR3 nucleotide sequence: TGTGCCACCAGTGACCCTCTTCAGGTAGCGGGGGCCTCCTACAATGAGCAGTTCTTC.